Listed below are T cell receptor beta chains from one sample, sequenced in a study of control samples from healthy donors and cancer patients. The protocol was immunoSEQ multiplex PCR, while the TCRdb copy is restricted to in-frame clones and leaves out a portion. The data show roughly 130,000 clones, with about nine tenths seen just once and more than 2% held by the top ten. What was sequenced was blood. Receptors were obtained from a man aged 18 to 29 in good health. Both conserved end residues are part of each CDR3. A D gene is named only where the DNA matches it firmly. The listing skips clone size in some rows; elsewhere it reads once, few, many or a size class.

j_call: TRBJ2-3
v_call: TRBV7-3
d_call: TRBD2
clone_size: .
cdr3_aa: CASSQRDYTDTQYF
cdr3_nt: TGTGCCAGCAGCCAAAGGGACTACACAGATACGCAGTATTTT

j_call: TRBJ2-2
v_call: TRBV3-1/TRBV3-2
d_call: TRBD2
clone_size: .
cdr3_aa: CASSSGGAGAPGELFF
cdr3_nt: TGTGCCAGCAGCTCCGGGGGAGCGGGAGCCCCCGGGGAGCTGTTTTTT

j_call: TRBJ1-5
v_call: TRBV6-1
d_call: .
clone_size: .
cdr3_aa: CASSDRVSNQPQHF
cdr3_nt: TGTGCCAGCAGTGACAGGGTTAGCAATCAGCCCCAGCATTTT

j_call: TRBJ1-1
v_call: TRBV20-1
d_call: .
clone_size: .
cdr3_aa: CSASVMNTEAFF
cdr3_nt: TGCAGTGCTAGTGTAATGAACACTGAAGCTTTCTTT

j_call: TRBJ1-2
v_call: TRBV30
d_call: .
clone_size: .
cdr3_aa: CAWSVRADGYTF
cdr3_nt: TGTGCCTGGAGTGTAAGGGCGGATGGCTACACCTTC

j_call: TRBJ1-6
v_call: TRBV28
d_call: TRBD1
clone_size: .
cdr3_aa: CASSLGQNSPLHF
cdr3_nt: TGTGCCAGCAGTTTGGGACAGAATTCACCCCTCCACTTT

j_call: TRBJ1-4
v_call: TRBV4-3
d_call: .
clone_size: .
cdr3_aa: CASSQGFRGGDNEKLFF
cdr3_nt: TGCGCCAGCAGCCAAGGTTTCCGCGGGGGCGATAATGAAAAACTGTTTTTT

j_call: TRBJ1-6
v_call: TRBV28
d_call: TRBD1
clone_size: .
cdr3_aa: CASKTPGQGNSPLHF
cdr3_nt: TGTGCCAGCAAAACGCCGGGACAGGGAAATTCACCCCTCCACTTT

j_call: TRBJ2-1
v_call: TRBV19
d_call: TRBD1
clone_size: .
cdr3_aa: CASTPTGGPYNEQFF
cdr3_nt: TGTGCCAGTACCCCGACAGGGGGGCCCTACAATGAGCAGTTCTTC

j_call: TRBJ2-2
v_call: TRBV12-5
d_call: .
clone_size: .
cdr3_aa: CASGLVVDARNTGELFF
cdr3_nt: TGTGCTAGTGGTTTGGTAGTCGACGCAAGGAACACCGGGGAGCTGTTTTTT

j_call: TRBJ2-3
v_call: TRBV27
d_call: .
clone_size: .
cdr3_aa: CASSSGTPSTDTQYF
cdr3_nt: TGTGCCAGCAGTTCCGGGACGCCAAGCACAGATACGCAGTATTTT

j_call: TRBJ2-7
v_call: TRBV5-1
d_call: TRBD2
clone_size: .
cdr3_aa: CASSLSGGPAMRYEQYF
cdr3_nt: TGCGCCAGCAGCCTCAGCGGGGGTCCTGCCATGCGCTACGAGCAGTACTTC

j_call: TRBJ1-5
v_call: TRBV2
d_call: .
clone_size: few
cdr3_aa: CASSRTDNQPQHF
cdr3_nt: TGTGCCAGCTCCAGGACGGACAATCAGCCCCAGCATTTT

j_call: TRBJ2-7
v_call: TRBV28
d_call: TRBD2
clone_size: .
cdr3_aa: CASSPNQGLAGYEQYF
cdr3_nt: TGTGCCAGCAGTCCCAACCAAGGGCTAGCGGGGTACGAGCAGTACTTC

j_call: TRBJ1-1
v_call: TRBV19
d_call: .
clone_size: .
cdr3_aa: CASSQGWNTEAFF
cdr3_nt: TGTGCCAGTAGCCAGGGGTGGAACACTGAAGCTTTCTTT

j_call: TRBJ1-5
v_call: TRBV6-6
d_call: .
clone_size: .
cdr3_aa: CASSLGQKYQPQHF
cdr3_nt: TGTGCCAGCAGTCTGGGACAAAAGTATCAGCCCCAGCATTTT

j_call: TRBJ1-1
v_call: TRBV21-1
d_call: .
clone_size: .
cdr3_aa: CASSHNNRGLEEAEAFF
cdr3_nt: TGTGCCAGCAGTCACAATAACCGGGGGTTGGAAGAGGCTGAAGCTTTCTTT

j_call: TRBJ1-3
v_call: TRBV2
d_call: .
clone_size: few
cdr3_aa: CASRGAGPGTIYF
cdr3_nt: TGTGCCAGCAGGGGGGCAGGGCCCGGCACCATATATTTT

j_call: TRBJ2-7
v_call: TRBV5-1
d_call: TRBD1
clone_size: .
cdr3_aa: CASSNLDRTGEQYF
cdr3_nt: TGCGCCAGCAGCAACCTGGATCGGACAGGGGAGCAGTACTTC

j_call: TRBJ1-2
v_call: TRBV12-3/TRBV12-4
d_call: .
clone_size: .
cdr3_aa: CASSLAVGGYTF
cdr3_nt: TGTGCCAGCAGTTTAGCGGTGGGAGGCTACACCTTC

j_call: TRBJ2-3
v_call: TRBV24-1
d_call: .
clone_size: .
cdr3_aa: CATSDLGDTQYF
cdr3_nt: TGTGCCACCAGTGATTTGGGGGATACGCAGTATTTT

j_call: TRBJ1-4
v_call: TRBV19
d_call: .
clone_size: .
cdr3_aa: CASSWRGGFEKLFF
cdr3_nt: TGTGCCAGTAGTTGGAGGGGCGGTTTTGAAAAACTGTTTTTT

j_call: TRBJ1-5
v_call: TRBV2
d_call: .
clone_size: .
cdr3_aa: CASSEVGSNQPQHF
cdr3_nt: TGTGCCAGCAGTGAGGTCGGGAGCAATCAGCCCCAGCATTTT

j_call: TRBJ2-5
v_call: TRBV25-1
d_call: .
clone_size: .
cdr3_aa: CASSELGAGAEETQYF
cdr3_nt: TGTGCCAGCAGTGAATTGGGGGCAGGGGCCGAAGAGACCCAGTACTTC

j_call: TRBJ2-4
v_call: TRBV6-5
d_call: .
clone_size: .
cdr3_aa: CATSPGENIQYF
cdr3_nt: TGTGCCACGAGTCCGGGAGAAAACATTCAGTACTTC

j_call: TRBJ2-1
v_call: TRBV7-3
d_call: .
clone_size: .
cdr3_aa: CASSLSGKDEQFF
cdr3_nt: TGTGCCAGCAGCTTATCCGGGAAGGATGAGCAGTTCTTC

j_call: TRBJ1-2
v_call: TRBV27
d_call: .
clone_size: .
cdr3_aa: CASSLSALDGYTF
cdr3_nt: TGTGCCAGCAGTTTATCTGCCCTGGATGGCTACACCTTC